Here is one T cell receptor beta chain with its context. This sample was taken from a study of T-cell memory formation after mild COVID-19. Study-level information: There were largely donor-specific TCR clusters.

Via MiXCR, TCRdb re-called the 5' RACE reads, giving one row per CDR3 protein. The sample records some 410,000 distinct CDR3 sequences, under 25% being singletons. The CDR3 has 14 residues. J gave up 3 bases and V 6 bases, and 5 bases lay outside the gene matches. Germline V gene sequence: CDR1 LNHNV, CDR2 YYDKDF (reference sequence). The chain uses TRBV15 and TRBJ2-3; 8 nucleotides align to TRBD2. Sample: PBMCs or a T cell subset sorted from them (not recorded which). The receptor was derived from an adult woman who had mild COVID-19 (a few samples of this study predate the infection). Cell type and time point are not known. The CDR3 sequence is CATSWSGSTDTQYF. The CDR3, as DNA: TGTGCCACCAGTTGGAGCGGGAGTACAGATACGCAGTATTTT.